The rows below give T cell receptor beta chains drawn from one sample of a study of vaccination and CD4 T cells after COVID-19. TCRdb processed the PCR reads anew with MiXCR; each CDR3 protein has one entry. There are under 20,000 distinct CDR3 sequences in the sample; about half occur only once, and about 4% lies in the top ten. Antigens for these TCRs are unknown. The sample was CD4+ T cells from blood, cultured in vitro. The receptors stem from a human donor who had recovered from COVID-19. Both conserved end residues are part of each CDR3. Fields, in order: V gene, D gene, J gene, clone size, CDR3 DNA, CDR3 protein. A D gene is named only where the DNA matches it firmly. Clone sizes are given selectively: once, few, many, or a class where the clone is expanded.

v_gene: TRBV9
d_gene: .
j_gene: TRBJ1-5
abundance: .
CDR3nt: TGTGCCAGCAGCGTAGGCGTCGCCAATCAGCCCCAGCATTTT
CDR3aa: CASSVGVANQPQHF

v_gene: TRBV7-7
d_gene: TRBD2
j_gene: TRBJ2-3
abundance: .
CDR3nt: TGTGCTAGCAGCCCGGGGGGGGGGGTGGCAGATACGCAGTATTTT
CDR3aa: CASSPGGGVADTQYF

v_gene: TRBV21-1
d_gene: .
j_gene: TRBJ2-7
abundance: few
CDR3nt: TGTGCCAGCAGCAAAGGTTGGCCGACCTACGAGCAGTACTTC
CDR3aa: CASSKGWPTYEQYF

v_gene: TRBV7-2
d_gene: TRBD2
j_gene: TRBJ2-7
abundance: .
CDR3nt: TGTGCCAGCAGCTCCTCCGGGACTAGCGGAGTAAACTACGAGCAGTACTTC
CDR3aa: CASSSSGTSGVNYEQYF

v_gene: TRBV7-2
d_gene: .
j_gene: TRBJ1-2
abundance: few
CDR3nt: TGTGCCAGCAGCCCCGAGGTCAGCAGGGCCCCAGGCTATGGCTACACCTTC
CDR3aa: CASSPEVSRAPGYGYTF

v_gene: TRBV12-5
d_gene: TRBD2
j_gene: TRBJ2-7
abundance: few
CDR3nt: TGTGCTAGTGGTCTCTCCGGGACTAGCGGTAGGGAGCAGTACTTC
CDR3aa: CASGLSGTSGREQYF

v_gene: TRBV27
d_gene: TRBD1
j_gene: TRBJ1-6
abundance: .
CDR3nt: TGTGCCAGCAGTTACCAGGGGGAGGATTCACCCCTCCACTTT
CDR3aa: CASSYQGEDSPLHF

v_gene: TRBV6-2/TRBV6-3
d_gene: .
j_gene: TRBJ2-7
abundance: .
CDR3nt: TGTGCCAGCAGTTCTCCGGGAGTGACCTACGAGCAGTACTTC
CDR3aa: CASSSPGVTYEQYF

v_gene: TRBV11-3
d_gene: TRBD2
j_gene: TRBJ2-7
abundance: .
CDR3nt: TGTGCCAGCAGCTTAGTACTAGCGGGATCCCTTTTAATCGAGCAGTACTTC
CDR3aa: CASSLVLAGSLLIEQYF

v_gene: TRBV6-2/TRBV6-3
d_gene: .
j_gene: TRBJ1-1
abundance: .
CDR3nt: TGTGCCAGCAGCCAAACCGCCGGGGGCACTGAAGCTTTCTTT
CDR3aa: CASSQTAGGTEAFF

v_gene: TRBV7-2
d_gene: .
j_gene: TRBJ1-3
abundance: .
CDR3nt: TGTGCCAGCAGCTTTTCTCGATATGAAAACACCATATATTTT
CDR3aa: CASSFSRYENTIYF

v_gene: TRBV6-5
d_gene: .
j_gene: TRBJ1-3
abundance: few
CDR3nt: TGTGCCAGCAGTTACGGTGTGTCTGGAAACACCATATATTTT
CDR3aa: CASSYGVSGNTIYF

v_gene: TRBV11-2
d_gene: TRBD1
j_gene: TRBJ2-2
abundance: .
CDR3nt: TGTGCCAGCAGCTCTCAGACAGGGGGGAACACCGGGGAGCTGTTTTTT
CDR3aa: CASSSQTGGNTGELFF

v_gene: TRBV19
d_gene: .
j_gene: TRBJ1-5
abundance: .
CDR3nt: TGTGCCAGTAGTACCGGCGTAGGTCAGCCCCAGCATTTT
CDR3aa: CASSTGVGQPQHF

v_gene: TRBV5-1
d_gene: .
j_gene: TRBJ2-2
abundance: .
CDR3nt: TGCGCCAGCAGCTTGGGGGAACCCGGGGAGCTGTTTTTT
CDR3aa: CASSLGEPGELFF

v_gene: TRBV10-3
d_gene: .
j_gene: TRBJ1-3
abundance: .
CDR3nt: TGTGCCATCAGTGCCTTGGGGCTCAGAGACACCATATATTTT
CDR3aa: CAISALGLRDTIYF

v_gene: TRBV7-2
d_gene: TRBD1
j_gene: TRBJ1-2
abundance: few
CDR3nt: TGTGCCAGCAGCTTAGGGTCAGGGGGCGCCAGTGGCTACACCTTC
CDR3aa: CASSLGSGGASGYTF

v_gene: TRBV30
d_gene: .
j_gene: TRBJ2-7
abundance: .
CDR3nt: TGTGCCTGGAGCCTGGATAGAAACGAGCAGTACTTC
CDR3aa: CAWSLDRNEQYF

v_gene: TRBV7-9
d_gene: .
j_gene: TRBJ1-3
abundance: few
CDR3nt: TGTGCCAGCAGCAACCCGTGGACAAACTCTGGAAACACCATATATTTT
CDR3aa: CASSNPWTNSGNTIYF

v_gene: TRBV20-1
d_gene: TRBD2
j_gene: TRBJ2-3
abundance: few
CDR3nt: TGCAGTGCTAGAGGAGGGACTAGCGGGATCCCACCTACGCAGTATTTT
CDR3aa: CSARGGTSGIPPTQYF

v_gene: TRBV6-2/TRBV6-3
d_gene: TRBD2
j_gene: TRBJ2-3
abundance: .
CDR3nt: TGTGCCAGCAGTCCGGGACTAGCGGGCACAGATACGCAGTATTTT
CDR3aa: CASSPGLAGTDTQYF

v_gene: TRBV19
d_gene: .
j_gene: TRBJ1-5
abundance: .
CDR3nt: TGTGCCAGTAGTAGGGGGATAGGGGACCAGCCCCAGCATTTT
CDR3aa: CASSRGIGDQPQHF

v_gene: TRBV19
d_gene: TRBD1
j_gene: TRBJ1-1
abundance: few
CDR3nt: TGTGCCAGTAGTTTTGACAGGGTGGGCACTGAAGCTTTCTTT
CDR3aa: CASSFDRVGTEAFF

v_gene: TRBV7-9
d_gene: .
j_gene: TRBJ1-1
abundance: .
CDR3nt: TGTGCCAGCAGCTTAGAGAACACTGAAGCTTTCTTT
CDR3aa: CASSLENTEAFF

v_gene: TRBV20-1
d_gene: .
j_gene: TRBJ2-7
abundance: .
CDR3nt: TGCAGTGGTCGGGACTCAAGCTCCTACGAGCAGTACTTC
CDR3aa: CSGRDSSSYEQYF

v_gene: TRBV27
d_gene: TRBD1
j_gene: TRBJ1-1
abundance: .
CDR3nt: TGTGCCAGCCAGGGGGGTTTGGGGAACACTGAAGCTTTCTTT
CDR3aa: CASQGGLGNTEAFF

v_gene: TRBV19
d_gene: TRBD1
j_gene: TRBJ1-5
abundance: .
CDR3nt: TGTGCCAGTAGTATAGATTATGGACAGGGGTATCAGCCCCAGCATTTT
CDR3aa: CASSIDYGQGYQPQHF

v_gene: TRBV15
d_gene: TRBD1
j_gene: TRBJ1-1
abundance: few
CDR3nt: TGTGCCACCAGCAGAGATCCTGGACAGGGGATTCAGACTGAAGCTTTCTTT
CDR3aa: CATSRDPGQGIQTEAFF

v_gene: TRBV27
d_gene: .
j_gene: TRBJ1-6
abundance: once
CDR3nt: TGTGCCAGCAGTTTATTAAAGGTGGCAGGGAGCTCCTATAATTCACCCCTCCACTTT
CDR3aa: CASSLLKVAGSSYNSPLHF

v_gene: TRBV30
d_gene: TRBD1
j_gene: TRBJ1-6
abundance: .
CDR3nt: TGTGCCTGGGGACAGGCAAATTCACCCCTCCACTTT
CDR3aa: CAWGQANSPLHF

v_gene: TRBV11-2
d_gene: .
j_gene: TRBJ1-1
abundance: .
CDR3nt: TGTGCCAGCAGCTTCGCAGGGGTCGGCACTGAAGCTTTCTTT
CDR3aa: CASSFAGVGTEAFF

v_gene: TRBV28
d_gene: .
j_gene: TRBJ1-6
abundance: .
CDR3nt: TGTGCCAGCAGTCCCCGGAGCCCGTCCCAAACACCCCTCCACTTT
CDR3aa: CASSPRSPSQTPLHF

v_gene: TRBV6-2/TRBV6-3
d_gene: .
j_gene: TRBJ1-2
abundance: .
CDR3nt: TGTGCCAGCAGGAACCGGCCTCTTAACTATGGCTACACCTTC
CDR3aa: CASRNRPLNYGYTF

v_gene: TRBV6-5
d_gene: .
j_gene: TRBJ1-4
abundance: few
CDR3nt: TGTGCCAGCAGTTACGGTGGTGAAAAACTGTTTTTT
CDR3aa: CASSYGGEKLFF

v_gene: TRBV5-1
d_gene: .
j_gene: TRBJ1-2
abundance: few
CDR3nt: TGCGCCAGCAGCTTGGGTGGGGTTACGGATGGCTACACCTTT
CDR3aa: CASSLGGVTDGYTF

v_gene: TRBV7-2
d_gene: .
j_gene: TRBJ1-2
abundance: .
CDR3nt: TGTGCCAGCAGCTCGCGGAGTCATGGCTACACCTTC
CDR3aa: CASSSRSHGYTF

v_gene: TRBV10-3
d_gene: TRBD2
j_gene: TRBJ2-3
abundance: few
CDR3nt: TGTGCCATCAAACCGGGACTACCAGTCACAGATACGCAGTATTTT
CDR3aa: CAIKPGLPVTDTQYF

v_gene: TRBV20-1
d_gene: TRBD1
j_gene: TRBJ1-3
abundance: .
CDR3nt: TGCAGTGCTAGGACGCAGGGGGCGTCCCCCACCATATATTTT
CDR3aa: CSARTQGASPTIYF

v_gene: TRBV7-3
d_gene: .
j_gene: TRBJ2-2
abundance: .
CDR3nt: TGTGCCAGCAGCACTCTAGCGTCGGGCACCGGGGAGCTGTTTTTT
CDR3aa: CASSTLASGTGELFF

v_gene: TRBV7-8
d_gene: .
j_gene: TRBJ1-1
abundance: few
CDR3nt: TGTGCCAGCAGCTTAGTTAATCTTAACACTGAAGCTTTCTTT
CDR3aa: CASSLVNLNTEAFF

v_gene: TRBV20-1
d_gene: TRBD1
j_gene: TRBJ2-1
abundance: .
CDR3nt: TGCAGGGCCCGGACAGGGGGGTTGGAAGGGGAGCAGTTCTTC
CDR3aa: CRARTGGLEGEQFF

v_gene: TRBV7-3
d_gene: TRBD1
j_gene: TRBJ2-1
abundance: .
CDR3nt: TGTGCCAGCAGACCGGACAGGGTGGGATACAATGAGCAGTTCTTC
CDR3aa: CASRPDRVGYNEQFF

v_gene: TRBV11-3
d_gene: TRBD2
j_gene: TRBJ2-5
abundance: .
CDR3nt: TGTGCCAGCAGCTTACTAGCGGCCTCTGGGGAGACCCAGTACTTC
CDR3aa: CASSLLAASGETQYF

v_gene: TRBV20-1
d_gene: TRBD1
j_gene: TRBJ2-4
abundance: .
CDR3nt: TGCAGTGCTGGGGGACAGGGGGGAGATCTAGCCAAAAACATTCAGTACTTC
CDR3aa: CSAGGQGGDLAKNIQYF